The 18 T cell receptor beta chains in this list originate from one sample, sequenced in a study of blood T cell repertoires in COVID-19. The repertoire was sequenced with immunoSEQ multiplex PCR; TCRdb's copy has only in-frame clones and lacks some. The sample holds tens of thousands of clones, approximately 82% seen once. Sequenced input: peripheral blood. The receptors were gathered from a man aged 80 or over with active COVID-19.

In this sample, this clone turned up once. This CDR3 is CASSLGLAGSNEQFF. CDR3 DNA sequence: TGTGCCAGCAGTTTAGGACTAGCGGGGTCCAATGAGCAGTTCTTC. The chain is built from TRBV6-2 or TRBV6-3 and TRBJ2-1; 12 nucleotides match TRBD2. The V gene end was trimmed by 4 bases and the J gene end by 6 bases; junction bases not matched to a gene: 4. CDR3 length: 15 residues. CDR1 and CDR2 (germline): MNHEY, SVGEGT.

CDR3 region: CASSEGSPTDTQYF. The CDR3 DNA sequence: TGTGCCAGCAGTGAGGGCTCCCCCACAGATACGCAGTATTTT. The J gene is TRBJ2-3, the V gene TRBV6-1; D unclear. With 3 bases removed from V and 2 bases from J, the gap between germline ends came to 9 bases. The CDR3 totals 14 residues. Germline CDR1 is MNHNS and CDR2 is SASEGT.

The rearrangement joins TRBV6-5 to TRBJ2-7; 10 bases line up with TRBD2. The CDR3 sequence is 16 residues long. After removal of 3 bases from V and 2 bases from J, the junction contained 7 bases not matched to a gene. Germline V lookup: CDR1 MNHEY, CDR2 SVGAGI. CDR3 nucleotide sequence: TGTGCCAGCAGTTATTACCTCCTAGCGGGGGCCTACGAGCAGTACTTC. Translation: CASSYYLLAGAYEQYF.

The V call is TRBV3-1 (or the pseudogene TRBV3-2), the J call TRBJ2-1; 7 nucleotides line up with TRBD2. The V gene end was trimmed by 4 bases and the J gene end by 9 bases; junction bases not matched to a gene: 15. This CDR3 has 16 residues. Germline loops: CDR1 LGHDT, CDR2 YNNKEL (reference sequence). CDR3: CASSPHIWRERSEQFF. In DNA, the CDR3 is TGTGCCAGCAGCCCTCACATCTGGCGGGAGAGGAGTGAGCAGTTCTTC.

The V and J genes are TRBV7-8 and TRBJ1-5; D is undetermined. V shed 2 bases and J shed 5 bases, with 13 bases lying between them. CDR3 length: 15 residues. Germline values: CDR1 SGHVS, CDR2 FQNEAQ. In nucleotides, the CDR3 is TGTGCCAGCAGCTTAATTGCGGGTCCTGATCAGCCCCAGCATTTT. It is translated as CASSLIAGPDQPQHF.

The chain combines TRBV19 with TRBJ2-2, with D perhaps TRBD2 (6 bases). V was pared by 3 bases and J by 7 bases, with 12 bases between. Germline values: CDR1 LNHDA, CDR2 SQIVND (reference sequence). The CDR3 loop spans 14 amino acids. CDR3 DNA sequence: TGTGCCAGTAGTATCCGAGGGGACTTCGGGGAGCTGTTTTTT. It yields the protein CASSIRGDFGELFF.

In DNA form, the CDR3 reads TGCAGTGCTCGATCGGACAATGAGCAGTTCTTC. Its translation: CSARSDNEQFF. The chain links TRBV20-1 to TRBJ2-1, with D unresolved. V was shortened by 5 bases and J by 5 bases, with 7 bases between the two germline ends. The CDR3 loop spans 11 amino acids. Germline V gives CDR1 DFQATT, CDR2 SNEGSKA (reference sequence).

The chain combines TRBV4-2 with TRBJ2-7, with 14 positions matching TRBD2. CDR3 length: 18 amino acids. Germline V gene lookup returns CDR1 LGHNA and CDR2 YNFKEQ. J lost 0 bases, V lost 1 base, and 5 bases had no gene match. CDR3 nucleotides: TGTGCCAGCAGCCAAGTTGGGACTAGCGGGGGCAGCTCCTACGAGCAGTACTTC. This encodes CASSQVGTSGGSSYEQYF.

The genes are TRBV7-2 and TRBJ2-7; 10 positions match TRBD2. The ends lost 4 bases at V and 4 bases at J; junction bases unmatched: 10. This CDR3 is 16 amino acids long. CDR1 is SGHTA, CDR2 FQGNSA, per germline. Written as DNA, the CDR3 is TGTGCCAGCAGCTCCTCACTAGCGGGAACGCGGTACGAGCAGTACTTC. It specifies CASSSSLAGTRYEQYF.

The chain is built from TRBV7-2 and TRBJ2-2; D call uncertain. The germline gives CDR1 SGHTA, CDR2 FQGNSA. This CDR3 comprises 14 residues. V gave up 7 bases and J gave up 1 base, with 10 bases separating them. This CDR3 reads CASTSHLNTGELFF. The DNA of the CDR3 is TGTGCCAGCACCTCCCACTTGAACACCGGGGAGCTGTTTTTT.

This chain connects TRBV19 to TRBJ2-2; D may be TRBD1 (5 bases). The CDR3 loop spans 15 amino acids. V was trimmed by 1 base and J by 1 base, leaving 7 bases between them. CDR1 and CDR2 (germline): LNHDA, SQIVND (reference sequence). DNA of the CDR3: TGTGCCAGTAGTATAGGGACACTGAACACCGGGGAGCTGTTTTTT. It translates to CASSIGTLNTGELFF.

The rearrangement uses TRBV5-1 and TRBJ2-1, with TRBD2 matching over 10 bases. The CDR3 consists of 16 residues. With V trimmed by 4 bases and J by 2 bases, 6 bases remained unmatched. Germline values: CDR1 SGHRS, CDR2 YFSETQ. CDR3 protein: CASSPQTSGAYNEQFF. The CDR3 DNA is TGCGCCAGCAGCCCCCAAACTAGCGGGGCCTACAATGAGCAGTTCTTC.

There are a few counts of this clone. The gene calls are TRBV9 and TRBJ2-2; TRBD1 might be the D (5 bases). This CDR3 comprises 16 residues. Deletions cut 0 bases from V and 1 base from J, with 10 bases between. CDR1 is SGDLS and CDR2 is YYNGEE in the germline V gene. CDR3 residues: CASSVDWQGNTGELFF. The CDR3 DNA sequence: TGTGCCAGCAGCGTAGATTGGCAGGGGAACACCGGGGAGCTGTTTTTT.

The chain couples TRBV7-2 to TRBJ1-1; no clear D gene. The CDR3 contains 13 residues. Germline V gene data show CDR1 as SGHTA and CDR2 as FQGNSA. Trimming shortened V by 1 base and J by 10 bases, and 13 bases separated the two germline ends. CDR3 amino acids: CASSLDLRGRAFF. Written as DNA, the CDR3 is TGTGCCAGCAGCTTAGATCTTCGAGGGAGAGCTTTCTTT.

The chain is built from TRBV5-1 and TRBJ1-5; a possible D gene is TRBD1 (6 bases). Trimming stripped 0 bases from V and 6 bases from J, with 16 bases between. Germline CDR1 SGHRS, CDR2 YFSETQ. The CDR3 runs 16 residues. CDR3 DNA: TGCGCCAGCAGCTTGGGGGACGGGGGGCAGGCTCAGCCCCAGCATTTT. This codes for CASSLGDGGQAQPQHF.

The sample holds many counts of this clone. The V gene is TRBV14, the J gene TRBJ2-3; the match to TRBD1 covers 8 bases. Trimming took 4 bases from V and 0 from J; bases not matched to a gene: 6. Per the germline V gene, CDR1 is SGHDN and CDR2 is FVKESK. The CDR3 contains 16 residues. The CDR3 here is CASSPYRGRSTDTQYF. The CDR3 DNA reads TGTGCCAGCAGCCCATACAGGGGGAGGAGCACAGATACGCAGTATTTT.

Points on this clone: One junction end does not reproduce the germline sequence, and a read error may be involved. This chain links TRBV5-6 with TRBJ1-3; D perhaps matches TRBD1 (6 bases). The CDR3 extends over 18 amino acids. CDR1 is SGHDT, CDR2 YYEEEE, per germline. CDR3 sequence (DNA): TGTGCCAGCAGATTGGGGGCAATTGGATTGAGCTCTGGAAACACCATATATTTT. Protein product: CASRLGAIGLSSGNTIYF.

The rearrangement joins TRBV7-6 to TRBJ2-7, with 7 bases fitting TRBD1. CDR3 length: 16 residues. Germline V gives CDR1 SGHVS, CDR2 FNYEAQ. V shed 2 bases and J 6 bases; nucleotides not matched to a gene: 13. Here the CDR3 reads CASSLTPGTDWGEQYF. CDR3 DNA sequence: TGTGCCAGCAGCTTAACCCCAGGGACAGACTGGGGCGAGCAGTACTTC.